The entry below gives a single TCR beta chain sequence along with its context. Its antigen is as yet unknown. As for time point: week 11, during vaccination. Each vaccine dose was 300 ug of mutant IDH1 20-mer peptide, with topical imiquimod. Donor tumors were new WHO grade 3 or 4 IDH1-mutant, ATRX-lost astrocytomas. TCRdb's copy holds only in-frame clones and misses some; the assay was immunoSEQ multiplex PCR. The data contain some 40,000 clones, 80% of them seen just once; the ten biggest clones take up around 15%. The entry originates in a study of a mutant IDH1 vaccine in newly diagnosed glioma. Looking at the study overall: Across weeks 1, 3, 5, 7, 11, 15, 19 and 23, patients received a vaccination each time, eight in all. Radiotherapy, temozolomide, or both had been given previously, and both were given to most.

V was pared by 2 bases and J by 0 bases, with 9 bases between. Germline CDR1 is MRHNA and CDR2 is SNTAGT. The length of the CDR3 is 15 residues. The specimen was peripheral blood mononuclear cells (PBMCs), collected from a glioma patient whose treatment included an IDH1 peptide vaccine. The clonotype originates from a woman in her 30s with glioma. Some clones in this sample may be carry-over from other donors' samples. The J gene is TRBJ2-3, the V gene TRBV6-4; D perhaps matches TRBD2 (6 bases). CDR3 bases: TGTGCCAGCAGTGACGTGGGGGGAAGCACAGATACGCAGTATTTT. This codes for CASSDVGGSTDTQYF.